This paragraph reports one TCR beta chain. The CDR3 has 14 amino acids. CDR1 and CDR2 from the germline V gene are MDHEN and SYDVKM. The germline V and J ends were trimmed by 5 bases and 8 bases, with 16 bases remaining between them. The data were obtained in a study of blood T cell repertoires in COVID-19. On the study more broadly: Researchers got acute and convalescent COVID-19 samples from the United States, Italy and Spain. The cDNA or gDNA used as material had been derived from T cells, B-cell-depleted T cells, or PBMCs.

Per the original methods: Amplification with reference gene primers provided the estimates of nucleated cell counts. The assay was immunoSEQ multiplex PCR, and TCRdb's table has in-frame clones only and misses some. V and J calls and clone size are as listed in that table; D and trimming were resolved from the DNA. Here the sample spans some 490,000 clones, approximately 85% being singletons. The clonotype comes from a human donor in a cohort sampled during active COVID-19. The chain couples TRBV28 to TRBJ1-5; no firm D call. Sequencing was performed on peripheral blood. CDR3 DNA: TGTGCCAGCAGTCTGCTGCTCCGATCGGAGCCCCAGCATTTT. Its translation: CASSLLLRSEPQHF.